This record concerns one T cell receptor (beta chain) sequence. The sample is drawn from a study of OX40 agonist ivuxolimab in advanced cancers. Baseline was the first blood sampling point, followed by cycle 4 day 1 and cycle 7 day 1. Here immunoSEQ multiplex PCR was the method, and the copy in TCRdb shows in-frame clones only, minus some. The sample yields about 51,000 clones, approximately 80% seen once. The CDR3 is made up of 14 amino acids. Germline lookup yields CDR1 SGHAT and CDR2 FQNNGV. The V and J ends lost 4 bases and 4 bases respectively, with 11 bases between them. The material sequenced was CD4+ or CD8+ T cells sorted from blood, taken in a trial of the OX40 agonist ivuxolimab. The gene calls are TRBV11-2 and TRBJ2-1; D ambiguous. The TCR comes from an adult with an advanced solid tumor such as melanoma, head and neck, liver or kidney cancer. The chain's CDR3 is CASSSSGQYNEQFF. In DNA, the CDR3 is TGTGCCAGCAGCTCTTCCGGCCAGTACAATGAGCAGTTCTTC. Full variable domain (remainder filled in from reference TRBV11-2 and TRBJ2-1): EAGVAQSPRYKIIEKRQSVAFWCNPISGHATLYWYQQILGQGPKLLIQFQNNGVVDDSQLPKDRFSAERLKGVDSTLKIQPAKLEDSAVYLCASSSSGQYNEQFFGPGTRLTVL.